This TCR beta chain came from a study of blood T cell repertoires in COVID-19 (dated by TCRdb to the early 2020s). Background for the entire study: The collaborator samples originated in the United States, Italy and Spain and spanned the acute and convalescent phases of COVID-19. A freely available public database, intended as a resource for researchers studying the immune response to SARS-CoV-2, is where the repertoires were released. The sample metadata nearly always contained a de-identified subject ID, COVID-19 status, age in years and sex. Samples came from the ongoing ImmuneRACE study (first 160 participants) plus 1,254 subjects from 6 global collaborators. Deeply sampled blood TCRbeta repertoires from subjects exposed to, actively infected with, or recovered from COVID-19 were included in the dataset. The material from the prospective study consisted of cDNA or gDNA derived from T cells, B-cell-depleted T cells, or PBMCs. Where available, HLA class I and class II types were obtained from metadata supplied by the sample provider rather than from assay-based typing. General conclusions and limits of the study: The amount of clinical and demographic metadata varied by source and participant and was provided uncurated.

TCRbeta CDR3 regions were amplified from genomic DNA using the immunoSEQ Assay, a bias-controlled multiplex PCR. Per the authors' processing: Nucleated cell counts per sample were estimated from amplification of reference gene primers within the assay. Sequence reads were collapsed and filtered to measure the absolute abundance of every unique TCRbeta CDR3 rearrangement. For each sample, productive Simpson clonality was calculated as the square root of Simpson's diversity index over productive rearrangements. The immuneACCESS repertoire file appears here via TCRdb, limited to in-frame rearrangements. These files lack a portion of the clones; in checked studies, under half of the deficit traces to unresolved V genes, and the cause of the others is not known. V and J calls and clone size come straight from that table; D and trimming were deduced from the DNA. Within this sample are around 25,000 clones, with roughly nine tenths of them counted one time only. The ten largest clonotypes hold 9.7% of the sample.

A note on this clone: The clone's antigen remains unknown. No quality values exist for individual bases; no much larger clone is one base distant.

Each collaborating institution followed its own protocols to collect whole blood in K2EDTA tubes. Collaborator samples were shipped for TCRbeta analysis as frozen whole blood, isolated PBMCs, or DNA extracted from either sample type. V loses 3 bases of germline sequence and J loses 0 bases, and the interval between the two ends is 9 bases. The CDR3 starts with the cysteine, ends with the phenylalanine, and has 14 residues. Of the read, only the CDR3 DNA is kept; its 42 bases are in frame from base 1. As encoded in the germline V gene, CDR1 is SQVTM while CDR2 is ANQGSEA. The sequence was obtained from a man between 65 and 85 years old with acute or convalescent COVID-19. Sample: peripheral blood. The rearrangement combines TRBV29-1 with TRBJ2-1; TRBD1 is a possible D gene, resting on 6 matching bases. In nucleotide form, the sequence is TGCAGCGTTGACACAGGGTTCTCCTACAATGAGCAGTTCTTC. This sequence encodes CSVDTGFSYNEQFF.